These 26 T cell receptor beta chains were sequenced from one sample in a study of blood T cell repertoires in COVID-19. Only in-frame clones appear in the TCRdb table, and some are missing; sequencing was by immunoSEQ multiplex PCR. This table has roughly 66,000 clones, around 82% appearing once. The specimen sequenced was peripheral blood. Receptors were obtained from a man in his 60s with acute or convalescent COVID-19.

This clone was counted between two and nine times. This sequence joins TRBV7-2 and TRBJ2-6; TRBD1 matches 9 bases. CDR1 and CDR2 from the germline V gene are SGHTA and FQGNSA. The CDR3 spans 18 residues. Trimming took 5 bases from V and 0 from J; bases not matched to a gene: 8. Here the CDR3 DNA reads TGTGCCAGCAGCCCGCGGACAGGGGCTACCTCTGGGGCCAACGTCCTGACTTTC. Translated, it gives CASSPRTGATSGANVLTF.

This rearrangement joins TRBV5-4 to TRBJ2-3; possibly TRBD2 for D (6 bases). The V end lost 6 bases, the J end lost 2 bases, and 13 bases lay between the germline ends. The CDR3 has 14 amino acids. CDR1 and CDR2 (germline): SGHNT, YYREEE (reference sequence). CDR3 nucleotide sequence: TGTGCCAGCAACAAACGGGGGTCCACAGATACGCAGTATTTT. Protein sequence: CASNKRGSTDTQYF.

This chain joins TRBV14 and TRBJ2-1; the match to TRBD2 covers 8 bases. The CDR3 extends over 15 amino acids. Losses at the gene ends were 2 bases for V and 7 bases for J; bases not matched to a gene: 7. The germline V gene has CDR1 SGHDN and CDR2 FVKESK. The CDR3 protein is CASSQLSGGLNEQFF. Written as DNA, the CDR3 is TGTGCCAGCAGCCAACTAAGCGGGGGTCTAAATGAGCAGTTCTTC.

CDR3 sequence reads: CAISEYRINEKLFF. DNA for the CDR3: TGTGCCATCAGTGAATACAGAATTAATGAAAAACTGTTTTTT. The rearrangement joins TRBV10-3 to TRBJ1-4, with unresolved D. Germline values: CDR1 ENHRY, CDR2 SYGVKD. V was clipped by 3 bases and J by 4 bases, with 9 bases between them. CDR3 length equals 14 residues.

This chain joins TRBV15 and TRBJ2-5; 9 bases map to TRBD2. The J segment lost 4 bases and the V segment lost 1 base, leaving 10 bases of the junction unmatched. Germline-derived CDR1 and CDR2 are LNHNV and YYDKDF (reference sequence). This CDR3 region has 17 residues. In DNA, the CDR3 is TGTGCCACCAGCAGAGTCCCCAGCGGGGGGTTAGGAGAGACCCAGTACTTC. It encodes CATSRVPSGGLGETQYF.

This sequence joins TRBV6-5 and TRBJ1-1; 10 nucleotides align to TRBD1. The junction had 4 bases not matched to a gene; V was cut back by 4 bases and J by 5 bases. CDR3 length: 14 amino acids. In germline, CDR1 is MNHEY, CDR2 SVGAGI. The CDR3 is CASSWGQGRTEAFF. The DNA for the CDR3 is TGTGCCAGCAGTTGGGGACAGGGGCGGACTGAAGCTTTCTTT.

In this sample, this clone turned up once. This sequence joins TRBV3-1 (or the pseudogene TRBV3-2) and TRBJ1-1; D is ambiguous. Trimming took off 2 bases at V and 6 bases at J, with 16 bases between the two ends. Germline-derived CDR1 and CDR2 are LGHDT and YNNKEL (reference sequence). The CDR3 loop spans 15 amino acids. The CDR3 coding sequence is TGTGCCAGCAGCCAACCCGGGGAGGGAAGCGCTGAAGCTTTCTTT. It specifies CASSQPGEGSAEAFF.

The rearrangement joins TRBV5-1 to TRBJ1-6, with TRBD1 matching 8 bases. The V gene's germline CDR1 is SGHRS and CDR2 YFSETQ. The length of the CDR3 is 16 residues. J was trimmed by 9 bases and V by 3 bases; bases with no gene match: 11. The CDR3 DNA is TGCGCCAGCAGCTCAGGGGACAGGTCTGATGGTTCACCCCTCCACTTT. Protein product: CASSSGDRSDGSPLHF. Variable domain in full (rest from reference TRBV5-1 and TRBJ1-6): KAGVTQTPRYLIKTRGQQVTLSCSPISGHRSVSWYQQTPGQGLQFLFEYFSETQRNKGNFPGRFSGRQFSNSRSEMNVSTLELGDSALYLCASSSGDRSDGSPLHFGNGTRLTVT.

This sequence joins TRBV5-1 and TRBJ1-1, with 7 positions matching TRBD1. Germline values: CDR1 SGHRS, CDR2 YFSETQ. The CDR3 is made up of 16 amino acids. J gave up 0 bases and V 0 bases, and 5 bases lay outside the gene matches. CDR3 loop: CASSLEDRRLNTEAFF. CDR3 DNA: TGCGCCAGCAGCTTGGAGGACAGGAGATTGAACACTGAAGCTTTCTTT.

This chain uses TRBV6-6 with TRBJ2-3, with 8 bases lining up with TRBD2. Per the germline V gene, CDR1 is MNHNY and CDR2 is SVGAGI (reference sequence). The CDR3 loop spans 14 amino acids. The V segment lost 8 bases and the J segment 7 bases; nucleotides outside the gene matches: 11. The CDR3 region is CASETGGAQYTQYF. CDR3 DNA sequence: TGTGCCAGCGAGACCGGGGGGGCGCAGTATACGCAGTATTTT.

This clone showed up just once. The chain combines TRBV7-2 with TRBJ1-5; D gene ambiguous. Trimming pared 3 bases from V and 4 bases from J, leaving 4 bases between. The CDR3 extends over 12 amino acids. Germline lookup yields CDR1 SGHTA and CDR2 FQGNSA. CDR3 DNA: TGTGCCAGCAGCTTTCAAAATCAGCCCCAGCATTTT. This sequence encodes CASSFQNQPQHF. Full variable domain (remainder filled in from reference TRBV7-2 and TRBJ1-5): GAGVSQSPSNKVTEKGKDVELRCDPISGHTALYWYRQSLGQGLEFLIYFQGNSAPDKSGLPSDRFSAERTGGSVSTLTIQRTQQEDSAVYLCASSFQNQPQHFGDGTRLSIL.

The chain employs TRBV27 and TRBJ1-2; 9 bases map to TRBD1. This CDR3 has 17 amino acids. In germline, CDR1 is MNHEY, CDR2 SMNVEV (reference sequence). Germline trimming cut 4 bases from V and 0 bases from J; bases unmatched to any gene: 9. CDR3 in DNA: TGTGCCAGCAGTTCCACCGGGACAGGGTGGGCTAACTATGGCTACACCTTC. As protein: CASSSTGTGWANYGYTF.

The J gene is TRBJ2-5, the V gene TRBV19; TRBD1 aligns across 8 bases. The V gene's germline CDR1 is LNHDA and CDR2 SQIVND (reference sequence). Germline trimming cut 5 bases from V and 4 bases from J; bases unmatched to any gene: 9. The CDR3 contains 15 residues. CDR3 in amino acids: CASSVTGGDRETQYF. Written as DNA, the CDR3 is TGTGCCAGTAGTGTAACAGGGGGAGACCGAGAGACCCAGTACTTC.

V gene TRBV2 combines with J gene TRBJ2-7, with D possibly being TRBD1 (6 bases). Germline V lookup: CDR1 SNHLY, CDR2 FYNNEI. Trimming pared 8 bases from V and 2 bases from J, leaving 10 bases between. The CDR3 is made up of 12 amino acids. The CDR3 coding sequence is TGTGCCAGCCAGGGACATACCTACGAGCAGTACGTC. Translated: CASQGHTYEQYV.

The CDR3 sequence: CASSEERSGNTIYF. CDR3 DNA sequence: TGTGCCAGCAGTGAAGAGCGCTCTGGAAACACCATATATTTT. This chain joins TRBV25-1 and TRBJ1-3; D unclear. V lost 2 bases and J 0 bases, leaving 5 bases between the germline ends. This CDR3 contains 14 residues. Per the germline V gene, CDR1 is MGHDK and CDR2 is SYGVNS. Full variable domain (remainder filled in from reference TRBV25-1 and TRBJ1-3): EADIYQTPRYLVIGTGKKITLECSQTMGHDKMYWYQQDPGMELHLIHYSYGVNSTEKGDLSSESTVSRIRTEHFPLTLESARPSHTSQYLCASSEERSGNTIYFGEGSWLTVV.

This sequence joins TRBV5-1 and TRBJ2-5, with 8 bases lining up with TRBD1. Unmatched junction bases numbered 6, after V lost 0 bases and J lost 2 bases. Germline V gives CDR1 SGHRS, CDR2 YFSETQ. This CDR3 is built from 16 residues. CDR3 in amino acids: CASSLVGTGLQETQYF. DNA of the CDR3: TGCGCCAGCAGCTTGGTCGGGACAGGACTACAAGAGACCCAGTACTTC.

The genes are TRBV30 and TRBJ1-1; 10 positions match TRBD1. Germline lookup yields CDR1 GTSNPN and CDR2 SVGIG (reference sequence). J was trimmed by 9 bases and V by 6 bases; bases with no gene match: 13. This CDR3 is built from 14 residues. CDR3 DNA sequence: TGTGCCTGCAAACGGGACAGGGGTTCGCGTCAAGCTTTCTTT. Encoded protein: CACKRDRGSRQAFF.

This chain's CDR3 is CASFRTGGYGYTF. DNA of the CDR3: TGCGCCAGCTTTCGGACAGGGGGATATGGCTACACCTTC. The V and J genes are TRBV10-2 and TRBJ1-2, with 10 nucleotides matching TRBD1. V was pared by 8 bases and J by 5 bases, with 5 bases of the junction left unmatched. The CDR3 has 13 amino acids. Germline V gives CDR1 WSHSY, CDR2 SAAADI.

The chain carries TRBV7-9 and TRBJ2-2, with 11 bases identical to TRBD1. This CDR3 region has 16 residues. Germline loops: CDR1 SEHNR, CDR2 FQNEAQ (reference sequence). V dropped 7 bases and J dropped 5; count of bases not matched to a gene: 9. The CDR3 reads CASTKGQGVDTGELFF. CDR3 nucleotides: TGTGCCAGCACCAAGGGACAGGGGGTAGATACCGGGGAGCTGTTTTTT. Full variable domain (missing parts from reference TRBV7-9 and TRBJ2-2): DTGVSQNPRHKITKRGQNVTFRCDPISEHNRLYWYRQTLGQGPEFLTYFQNEAQLEKSRLLSDRFSAERPKGSFSTLEIQRTEQGDSAMYLCASTKGQGVDTGELFFGEGSRLTVL.

J is TRBJ2-1 and V is TRBV18; 7 bases align to TRBD2. Germline values: CDR1 KGHSH, CDR2 LQKENI. The CDR3 totals 15 residues. J lost 2 bases, V lost 2 bases, and 3 bases had no gene match. The CDR3 DNA reads as TGTGCCAGCTCACCAGGCAGCGGGACCTACAATGAGCAGTTCTTC. As protein: CASSPGSGTYNEQFF.

The chain has TRBV13 and TRBJ1-2; 8 bases are a match to TRBD1. CDR3 length equals 15 residues. Trimming at V came to 6 bases and at J to 4 bases, leaving 10 bases not matched to a gene. The germline V gene encodes CDR1 PRHDT and CDR2 FYEKMQ (reference sequence). CDR3 residues: CASSLRDRRVYGYTF. CDR3 in DNA: TGTGCCAGCAGTCTCCGGGACAGGCGGGTCTATGGCTACACCTTC. The whole variable domain, remainder taken from reference TRBV13 and TRBJ1-2, is AAGVIQSPRHLIKEKRETATLKCYPIPRHDTVYWYQQGPGQDPQFLISFYEKMQSDKGSIPDRFSAQQFSDYHSELNMSSLELGDSALYFCASSLRDRRVYGYTFGSGTRLTVV.

The chain combines TRBV10-3 with TRBJ2-2, with 8 bases fitting TRBD1. This CDR3 contains 14 residues. Germline values: CDR1 ENHRY, CDR2 SYGVKD. Trimming removed 4 bases from V and 8 bases from J; junction bases left unmatched: 6. CDR3 bases: TGTGCCATCAGTGCGGGACAGGCCTCGGGGGAGCTGTTTTTT. Translated: CAISAGQASGELFF.

This sequence joins TRBV13 and TRBJ2-5; TRBD2 might be the D (6 bases). The germline V and J ends were trimmed by 1 base and 2 bases, with 11 bases remaining between them. The CDR3 is 15 residues long. The germline V gene has CDR1 PRHDT and CDR2 FYEKMQ (reference sequence). CDR3 bases: TGTGCCAGCAGCTTAGTGACCGGGGGTCAAGAGACCCAGTACTTC. Encoded protein: CASSLVTGGQETQYF.

The rearrangement uses TRBV19 and TRBJ2-1; D perhaps matches TRBD2 (6 bases). Germline lookup yields CDR1 LNHDA and CDR2 SQIVND (reference sequence). Trimming pared 11 bases from V and 5 bases from J, leaving 25 bases between. This CDR3 is 16 amino acids long. CDR3 protein: CASRDVTGTFNNEQFF. CDR3 DNA: TGTGCCTCCAGGGACGTCACCGGGACTTTTAACAATGAGCAGTTCTTC.

The chain joins TRBV5-4 to TRBJ2-1; 8 bases agree with TRBD2. Germline V CDR1 and CDR2: SGHNT, YYREEE (reference sequence). The CDR3 loop spans 15 amino acids. V lost 1 base and J lost 7; bases outside the gene matches: 7. CDR3 nucleotide sequence: TGTGCCAGCAGCTTGAGCGGGGGAAGACCGAATGAGCAGTTCTTC. It specifies CASSLSGGRPNEQFF.

The V and J genes are TRBV30 and TRBJ1-6, with a tentative D call TRBD1 (6 bases). Germline V gene data show CDR1 as GTSNPN and CDR2 as SVGIG (reference sequence). The CDR3 has 13 residues. The V end lost 4 bases, the J end lost 9 bases, and 13 bases lay between the germline ends. CDR3 sequence (DNA): TGTGCCTGGACAGGGGCGCCCTCTTCACCCCTCCACTTT. Translated, it gives CAWTGAPSSPLHF.